Listed below are T cell receptor beta chains from one sample, sequenced in a study of shared clonotypes between healthy human individuals. Only in-frame clones appear in the TCRdb table, and some are missing; sequencing was by immunoSEQ multiplex PCR. The table includes fewer than 1.4 million clones, approximately 78% detected once. Specimen: memory CD4+ T cells from PBMCs. Receptor source: a man younger than 35 in good health. Some clones in this sample may be carry-over from other donors' samples. The CDR3 runs from the conserved cysteine through the conserved F or W. Some rows have no size entry. The others give once, few or many, or a class for an expanded clone.

abundance: .
v_gene: TRBV28
j_gene: TRBJ2-5
CDR3aa: CASSIRGLPDETQYF

abundance: .
v_gene: TRBV4-3
j_gene: TRBJ1-2
CDR3aa: CASSQGSPGYYGYTF

abundance: .
v_gene: TRBV7-8
j_gene: TRBJ2-2
CDR3aa: CASSLGRSTGELFF

abundance: .
v_gene: TRBV6-1
j_gene: TRBJ2-1
CDR3aa: CASSEEQVYSYNEQFF

abundance: .
v_gene: TRBV25-1
j_gene: TRBJ1-1
CDR3aa: CASSDSSRGPQRTEAFF

abundance: .
v_gene: TRBV29-1
j_gene: TRBJ2-3
CDR3aa: CSVETYGGESYF

abundance: .
v_gene: TRBV10-3
j_gene: TRBJ2-1
CDR3aa: CAISDRVYNEQFF

abundance: .
v_gene: TRBV18
j_gene: TRBJ1-1
CDR3aa: CASSQQTMNTEAFF

abundance: .
v_gene: TRBV30
j_gene: TRBJ1-6
CDR3aa: CACPAAGQGAYNSPLHF

abundance: .
v_gene: TRBV7-9
j_gene: TRBJ1-1
CDR3aa: CASSLGLGENTEAFF

abundance: .
v_gene: TRBV5-4
j_gene: TRBJ2-2
CDR3aa: CASSLRGDTGELFF

abundance: .
v_gene: TRBV7-2
j_gene: TRBJ2-7
CDR3aa: CASCPFLATYEQYF

abundance: .
v_gene: TRBV5-1
j_gene: TRBJ2-7
CDR3aa: CASSLALKATADSYEQYF

abundance: .
v_gene: TRBV9
j_gene: TRBJ1-2
CDR3aa: CASSAGQGGHYGYTF

abundance: .
v_gene: TRBV11-1
j_gene: TRBJ2-5
CDR3aa: CASSARTFQETQYF

abundance: once
v_gene: TRBV11-2
j_gene: TRBJ1-2
CDR3aa: CASSLAGQTYGYTF

abundance: .
v_gene: TRBV5-4
j_gene: TRBJ2-7
CDR3aa: CASSLDLAAYEQYF

abundance: few
v_gene: TRBV4-2
j_gene: TRBJ1-3
CDR3aa: CASSQPGAGNTIYF